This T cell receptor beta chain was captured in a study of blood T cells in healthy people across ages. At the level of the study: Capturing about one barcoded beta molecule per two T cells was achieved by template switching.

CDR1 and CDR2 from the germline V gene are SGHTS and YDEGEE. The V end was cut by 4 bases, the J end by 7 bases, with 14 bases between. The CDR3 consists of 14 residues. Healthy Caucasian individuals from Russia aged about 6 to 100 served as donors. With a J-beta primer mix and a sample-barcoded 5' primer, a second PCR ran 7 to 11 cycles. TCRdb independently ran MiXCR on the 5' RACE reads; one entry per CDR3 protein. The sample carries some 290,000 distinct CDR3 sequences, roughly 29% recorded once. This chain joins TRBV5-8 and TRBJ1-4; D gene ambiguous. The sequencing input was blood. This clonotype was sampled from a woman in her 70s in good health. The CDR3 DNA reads TGTGCCAGCAGCCTTGGGGATGTCGGTGAAAAACTGTTTTTT. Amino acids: CASSLGDVGEKLFF.